This is a list of T cell receptor beta chains from one sample in a study of regulatory T cells in long-lasting Graves disease. TCRdb re-derived calls from the multiplex PCR reads in MiXCR, one entry per CDR3 protein. The data contain 400,000 to 500,000 distinct CDR3 sequences, about a sixth of them singletons. These data are also associated with another study on T cells in Graves' hyperthyroidism and ophthalmopathy.

The sample was peripheral blood mononuclear cells (PBMCs), taken at new diagnosis, from a patient treated with antithyroid drugs. All receptors derive from a woman in her twenties or thirties with Graves disease. Each CDR3 is given with its conserved first and last residue. Fields, in order: clone size, D gene, J gene, V gene, CDR3 DNA, CDR3 protein. D genes are given only for firm matches. The listing skips clone size in some rows; elsewhere it reads once, few, many or a size class.

size: many
D: TRBD2
J: TRBJ2-7
V: TRBV20-1
DNA: TGCAGTGCTAGGGGGGTAGCGGGCTCCTACGAGCAGTACTTC
CDR3: CSARGVAGSYEQYF

size: once
D: NA
J: TRBJ2-1
V: TRBV25-1
DNA: TGTGCCAGCAGTGAATTGGGGTCTACCTACAATGAGCAGCTCTTC
CDR3: CASSELGSTYNEQLF

size: NA
D: NA
J: TRBJ2-1
V: TRBV19
DNA: TGTGCCAGTACCAAGACTTTTCGCTCCTACAATGAGCAGTTCTTC
CDR3: CASTKTFRSYNEQFF

size: many
D: TRBD2
J: TRBJ2-3
V: TRBV29-1
DNA: TGCAGCGTCGATGAAGTAGCGGGAGGGAGCACAGATACGCAGTATTTT
CDR3: CSVDEVAGGSTDTQYF

size: many
D: NA
J: TRBJ2-7
V: TRBV2
DNA: TGTGCCAGCAGAACCCCCGAGGACTACGAGCAGTACTTC
CDR3: CASRTPEDYEQYF

size: NA
D: NA
J: TRBJ1-5
V: TRBV10-1
DNA: TGTGCCAGCAGTTACTCGGCGGAGAATCAGCCCCAGCATTTT
CDR3: CASSYSAENQPQHF

size: NA
D: TRBD1
J: TRBJ2-6
V: TRBV6-9
DNA: TGTGCCAGCAGTTTTCGGGACAGGGCTGGGGCCAACGTCCTGACTTTC
CDR3: CASSFRDRAGANVLTF

size: few
D: NA
J: TRBJ2-3
V: TRBV14
DNA: TGTGCCAGCAGCCAACGAGGGACAGATACGCAGTATTTT
CDR3: CASSQRGTDTQYF

size: NA
D: TRBD1
J: TRBJ1-1
V: TRBV27
DNA: TGTGCCAGCAGTTCAACCGACAGGGGAAGTAAGGGTGAAGCTTTCTTT
CDR3: CASSSTDRGSKGEAFF

size: many
D: NA
J: TRBJ2-7
V: TRBV6-1
DNA: TGTGCCAGCAGGCGGACCTACGAGCAGTACTTC
CDR3: CASRRTYEQYF

size: many
D: NA
J: TRBJ1-1
V: TRBV18
DNA: TGTGCCAGCATCCATACGAGGAACACTGAAGCTTTCTTT
CDR3: CASIHTRNTEAFF

size: many
D: TRBD2
J: TRBJ2-7
V: TRBV29-1
DNA: TGCAGCGTAAAGCGGGAGTCCTACGAGCAGTACTTC
CDR3: CSVKRESYEQYF

size: many
D: NA
J: TRBJ2-6
V: TRBV27
DNA: TGTGCCAGCACTTCTCAACCCCAGGCACTCAACGTCCTGACTTTC
CDR3: CASTSQPQALNVLTF

size: NA
D: NA
J: TRBJ2-2
V: TRBV6-1
DNA: TGTGCCAGCAAGACCCGGGACCGCGGGGCGACCGGGGAGCTGTTTTTT
CDR3: CASKTRDRGATGELFF

size: many
D: NA
J: TRBJ2-5
V: TRBV28
DNA: TGTGCCAGCGCCACCCCGGGAGTCCAAGAGACCCAGTACTTC
CDR3: CASATPGVQETQYF

size: many
D: TRBD2
J: TRBJ2-1
V: TRBV20-1
DNA: TGCAGTGCTAGAGATCTCGTAGCGGGTTCCCCGGACAATGAGCAGTTCTTC
CDR3: CSARDLVAGSPDNEQFF

size: few
D: NA
J: TRBJ2-7
V: TRBV12-3/TRBV12-4
DNA: TGTGCCAGCAGTTTAGGGGGATACACCTACGAGCAGTACTTC
CDR3: CASSLGGYTYEQYF

size: few
D: TRBD1
J: TRBJ2-1
V: TRBV19
DNA: TGTGCCAGTAGTTTGGACAGGGCCAATGAGCAGTTCTTC
CDR3: CASSLDRANEQFF

size: NA
D: NA
J: TRBJ2-5
V: TRBV19
DNA: TGTGCCAGTAGTGCCCAGGTCCAAGAGACCCAGTACTTC
CDR3: CASSAQVQETQYF

size: NA
D: NA
J: TRBJ1-1
V: TRBV27
DNA: TGTGCCAGCACCGTAGGGACTGAAGCTTTCTTT
CDR3: CASTVGTEAFF

size: many
D: NA
J: TRBJ1-2
V: TRBV27
DNA: TGTGCCAGCAGCGACCCTACCGGGGTGTCTGGCTACACCTTC
CDR3: CASSDPTGVSGYTF

size: NA
D: NA
J: TRBJ1-2
V: TRBV7-9
DNA: TGTGCCAGCAGCCAGTCCTTTGGCTACACCTTC
CDR3: CASSQSFGYTF